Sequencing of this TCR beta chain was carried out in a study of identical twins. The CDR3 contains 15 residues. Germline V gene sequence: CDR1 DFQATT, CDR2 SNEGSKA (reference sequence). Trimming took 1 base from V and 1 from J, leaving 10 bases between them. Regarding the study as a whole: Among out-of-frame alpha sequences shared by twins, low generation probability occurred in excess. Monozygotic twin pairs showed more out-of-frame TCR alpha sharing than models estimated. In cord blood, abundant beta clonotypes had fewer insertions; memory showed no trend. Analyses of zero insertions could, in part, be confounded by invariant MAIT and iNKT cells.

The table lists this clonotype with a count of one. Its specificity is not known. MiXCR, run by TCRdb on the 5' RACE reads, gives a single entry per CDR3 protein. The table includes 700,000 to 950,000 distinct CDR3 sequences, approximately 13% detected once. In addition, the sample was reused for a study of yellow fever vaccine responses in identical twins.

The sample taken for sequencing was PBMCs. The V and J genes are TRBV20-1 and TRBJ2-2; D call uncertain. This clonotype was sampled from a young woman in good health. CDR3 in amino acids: CSARVYSQNTGELFF. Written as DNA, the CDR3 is TGCAGTGCTAGAGTCTACAGTCAGAACACCGGGGAGCTGTTTTTT.